One sample yielded the 22 T cell receptor beta chains listed below, sequenced in a study of T cells in localized non-small cell lung cancer. Assay: immunoSEQ multiplex PCR; the TCRdb copy retains only in-frame clones and omits some. The sample lists tens of thousands of clones, around 89% occurring once. Source: peripheral blood, taken before any cancer treatment. These TCRs come from a woman aged 35 to 75 with stage I squamous cell lung carcinoma.

This clone was picked up one time. J is TRBJ1-1 and V is TRBV29-1, with unresolved D. Per germline, CDR1 SQVTM and CDR2 ANQGSEA. V was cut by 5 bases and J by 4 bases, with 8 bases left in between. There are 11 residues in the CDR3. The CDR3 spells CSVRVSTEAFF. In DNA, the CDR3 is TGCAGCGTTCGAGTTTCCACTGAAGCTTTCTTT. Full variable domain (remainder filled in from reference TRBV29-1 and TRBJ1-1): SAVISQKPSRDICQRGTSLTIQCQVDSQVTMMFWYRQQPGQSLTLIATANQGSEATYESGFVIDKFPISRPNLTFSTLTVSNMSPEDSSIYLCSVRVSTEAFFGQGTRLTVV.

In this sample, this clone turned up once. The chain carries TRBV2 and TRBJ2-3, with TRBD2 matching over 9 bases. Germline-derived CDR1 and CDR2 are SNHLY and FYNNEI. CDR3 length equals 15 residues. V shed 3 bases, J shed 2 bases, and the junction held 3 bases outside the gene matches. This CDR3 reads CASSDLAGNTDTQYF. The DNA for the CDR3 is TGTGCCAGCAGTGACCTAGCGGGGAACACAGATACGCAGTATTTT.

The chain links TRBV15 to TRBJ2-1; 15 nucleotides align to TRBD2. In germline, CDR1 is LNHNV, CDR2 YYDKDF (reference sequence). V lost 0 bases, J lost 10 bases, and 1 base stayed unmatched. The CDR3 runs to 15 residues. The CDR3 loop is CATSREGLAGGEQFF. DNA of the CDR3: TGTGCCACCAGCAGAGAGGGACTAGCGGGGGGAGAGCAGTTCTTC.

CDR3 nucleotide sequence: TGTGCCAGCAGCGAGGACAGGGATCTTGAAGCTTTCTTT. Its protein is CASSEDRDLEAFF. J is TRBJ1-1 and V is TRBV6-1, with 8 positions matching TRBD1. J gave up 7 bases and V 6 bases, and 7 bases lay outside the gene matches. Germline loops: CDR1 MNHNS, CDR2 SASEGT. The CDR3 totals 13 residues.

The J gene is TRBJ1-3, the V gene TRBV5-6; D gene unclear. Germline loops: CDR1 SGHDT, CDR2 YYEEEE. Trimming shortened V by 4 bases and J by 2 bases, and 10 bases separated the two germline ends. CDR3 length equals 14 residues. As DNA, the CDR3 is TGTGCCAGCAGCCGAGGTGGGACTGGAAACACCATATATTTT. This gives the protein CASSRGGTGNTIYF.

The chain couples TRBV7-9 to TRBJ1-1; possible D gene TRBD1, 5 bases. V lost 3 bases and J lost 4, with 6 bases in between. Germline assignment: CDR1 SEHNR and CDR2 FQNEAQ (reference sequence). The CDR3 is made up of 12 amino acids. The chain's CDR3 is CASSFDSTEAFF. The CDR3 region has the DNA TGTGCCAGCAGCTTCGACAGCACTGAAGCTTTCTTT.

This clone was seen a few times. This chain connects TRBV2 to TRBJ1-5; D unresolved. CDR1 SNHLY and CDR2 FYNNEI come from the germline V gene. The CDR3 loop spans 13 amino acids. Trimming removed 3 bases at V and 7 bases at J, with 10 bases between. CDR3: CASSDPVRQPQHF. The CDR3, as DNA: TGTGCCAGCAGTGATCCAGTGAGGCAGCCCCAGCATTTT.

V and J are TRBV19 and TRBJ2-5; D remains unclear. Germline V gene lookup returns CDR1 LNHDA and CDR2 SQIVND (reference sequence). Trimming removed 5 bases at V and 2 bases at J, with 9 bases between. This CDR3 has 13 amino acids. The CDR3 loop is CASSQTMQETQYF. The CDR3 DNA reads TGTGCCAGTAGTCAGACAATGCAAGAGACCCAGTACTTC.

The V call is TRBV30, the J call TRBJ1-4; tentative D call: TRBD1 (5 bases). Trimming stripped 2 bases from V and 8 bases from J, with 15 bases between. This CDR3 region has 14 residues. The germline CDR1 and CDR2 sequences are GTSNPN and SVGIG (reference sequence). The chain's CDR3 is CAWSPDISGEKLFF. In DNA form, the CDR3 reads TGTGCCTGGAGTCCGGACATCTCAGGGGAAAAACTGTTTTTT.

This clone was seen just once. This chain joins TRBV6-1 and TRBJ1-4; D is perhaps TRBD1 (6 bases). The CDR3 totals 14 residues. Per germline, CDR1 MNHNS and CDR2 SASEGT. Trimming removed 9 bases at V and 6 bases at J, with 17 bases between. CDR3 in amino acids: CASSLGGRDEKLFF. For the CDR3, the DNA is TGTGCCAGTTCCCTGGGGGGCAGAGATGAAAAACTGTTTTTT.

The chain couples TRBV5-1 to TRBJ2-5, with TRBD2 matching 9 bases. From germline, CDR1 is SGHRS and CDR2 YFSETQ. This CDR3 spans 15 amino acids. With V trimmed by 3 bases and J by 1 base, 4 bases remained unmatched. CDR3 loop: CASSSATSGQETQYF. The CDR3 coding sequence is TGCGCCAGCAGCTCGGCGACTAGCGGCCAAGAGACCCAGTACTTC.

This chain connects TRBV5-1 to TRBJ2-3; D might be TRBD1 (7 bases). V was pared by 4 bases and J by 1 base, with 13 bases between. This CDR3 spans 15 amino acids. Germline V gene sequence: CDR1 SGHRS, CDR2 YFSETQ. CDR3 protein: CASSARGTGTDTQYF. DNA for the CDR3: TGCGCCAGCAGCGCTCGGGGGACAGGCACAGATACGCAGTATTTT. The variable domain in full, with the rest retrieved from reference TRBV5-1 and TRBJ2-3, is KAGVTQTPRYLIKTRGQQVTLSCSPISGHRSVSWYQQTPGQGLQFLFEYFSETQRNKGNFPGRFSGRQFSNSRSEMNVSTLELGDSALYLCASSARGTGTDTQYFGPGTRLTVL.

This chain joins TRBV7-9 and TRBJ1-1; D is perhaps TRBD1 (5 bases). CDR3 length: 11 amino acids. The germline V and J ends were trimmed by 10 bases and 7 bases, with 13 bases remaining between them. Germline V gene data show CDR1 as SEHNR and CDR2 as FQNEAQ (reference sequence). CDR3 in amino acids: CATKQADEAFF. DNA for the CDR3: TGTGCCACAAAACAGGCCGATGAAGCTTTCTTT.

The chain links TRBV7-2 to TRBJ1-1; D might be TRBD1 (6 bases). This CDR3 is 17 amino acids long. CDR1 and CDR2 (germline): SGHTA, FQGNSA. Deletions cut 3 bases from V and 0 bases from J, with 17 bases between. The CDR3 region has the DNA TGTGCCAGCAGCTTTGAGGTATGGTGGGACATGAACACTGAAGCTTTCTTT. Amino acids: CASSFEVWWDMNTEAFF.

The count of this clone is one. The chain is built from TRBV4-1 and TRBJ1-2, with D tentatively TRBD1 (5 bases). CDR1 and CDR2 (germline): MGHRA, YSYEKL. Trimming pared 2 bases from V and 6 bases from J, leaving 10 bases between. This CDR3 has 13 residues. CDR3 DNA: TGCGCCAGCAGCCAACAGGGCGGAGATGGCTACACCTTC. The encoded protein is CASSQQGGDGYTF.

The V call is TRBV19, the J call TRBJ1-1; D is undetermined. The germline V gene has CDR1 LNHDA and CDR2 SQIVND (reference sequence). Trimming pared 3 bases from V and 1 base from J, leaving 6 bases between. The CDR3 totals 13 residues. CDR3 sequence (DNA): TGTGCCAGTAGTATTGCCAGGAACACTGAAGCTTTCTTT. Translation: CASSIARNTEAFF.

This CDR3 is CASSFAGGSDTQYF. DNA for the CDR3: TGTGCCAGCAGCTTCGCGGGGGGTAGTGATACGCAGTATTTT. The rearrangement links TRBV7-3 to TRBJ2-3; 8 nucleotides match TRBD2. Germline CDR1 is SGHTA and CDR2 is FQGTGA. Unmatched junction bases numbered 5, after V lost 3 bases and J lost 6 bases. The CDR3 sequence is 14 residues long.

This chain joins TRBV27 and TRBJ1-6; maybe TRBD1 (6 bases). The CDR3 covers 14 residues. Trimming took off 7 bases at V and 7 bases at J, with 14 bases between the two ends. Germline V gives CDR1 MNHEY, CDR2 SMNVEV (reference sequence). CDR3 protein: CASTVQGTNSPLHF. CDR3 bases: TGTGCCAGCACAGTACAGGGTACGAATTCACCCCTCCACTTT.

The chain recombines TRBV19 with TRBJ1-1; D may be TRBD1 (6 bases). Trimming shortened V by 2 bases and J by 1 base, and 20 bases separated the two germline ends. Germline CDR1 is LNHDA and CDR2 is SQIVND (reference sequence). CDR3 size: 18 residues. The CDR3 is CASSIRPGQHPSNTEAFF. Here the CDR3 DNA reads TGTGCCAGTAGTATAAGGCCGGGACAACACCCCTCGAACACTGAAGCTTTCTTT.

The chain carries TRBV11-1 and TRBJ1-2; unclear D gene. The CDR3 spans 13 residues. Germline loops: CDR1 SGHAT, CDR2 FQDESV (reference sequence). V was shortened by 2 bases and J by 8 bases, with 12 bases between the two germline ends. The CDR3 region has the DNA TGTGCCAGCAGCTTATCAGGACCTAGGGGCTACACCTTC. It is translated as CASSLSGPRGYTF.

Points on this clone: At one of its ends the junction is not consistent with the germline gene, which may arise from a read error. Other nucleotide sequences from this sample produce the same CDR3. The chain is built from TRBV5-4 and TRBJ2-3; D unclear. This CDR3 has 14 residues. Germline assignment: CDR1 SGHNT and CDR2 YYREEE (reference sequence). The CDR3 DNA follows: TGTGCCAGCACCAACAGCGCCGGCACGGATACGCAGTATTTT. This encodes CASTNSAGTDTQYF.

The rearrangement links TRBV6-4 to TRBJ1-6, with D perhaps matching TRBD1 (6 bases). The V gene lost 6 bases and the J gene lost 9 bases, with 12 bases spanning the gap. This CDR3 contains 13 residues. Germline-derived CDR1 and CDR2 are MRHNA and SNTAGT. In nucleotides, the CDR3 is TGTGCCAGCAGCGCGGAGGGGGGTTCACCCCTCCACTTT. It encodes CASSAEGGSPLHF.